The 5 T cell receptor beta chains below were found in one sample sequenced in a study of blood T cell repertoires in COVID-19. The method was immunoSEQ multiplex PCR; TCRdb's version includes in-frame clones alone and lacks a portion of them. The data show 50,000 to 75,000 clones, 90% to 95% seen once. Sequenced input: peripheral blood. The receptors derive from a human donor in a cohort sampled during active COVID-19.

This rearrangement joins TRBV28 to TRBJ2-3, with D possibly matching TRBD2 (6 bases). Germline lookup yields CDR1 MDHEN and CDR2 SYDVKM. V was pared by 4 bases and J by 6 bases, with 11 bases between. The CDR3 has 13 residues. The CDR3 sequence: CASSWRAVDTQYF. CDR3 nucleotides: TGTGCCAGCAGTTGGAGGGCCGTGGATACGCAGTATTTT.

The chain recombines TRBV25-1 with TRBJ2-1; tentatively, D is TRBD2 (7 bases). Germline V CDR1 and CDR2: MGHDK, SYGVNS. The CDR3 has 15 amino acids. V lost 2 bases, J lost 0 bases, and 8 bases lay in between. CDR3 in DNA: TGTGCCAGCAGTGAAGGGGGGGCCTCCTACAATGAGCAGTTCTTC. Residues: CASSEGGASYNEQFF.

The chain links TRBV11-1 to TRBJ2-4; D is possibly TRBD1 (7 bases). The V end was cut by 1 base, the J end by 2 bases, with 12 bases between. The germline gives CDR1 SGHAT, CDR2 FQDESV (reference sequence). The CDR3 is 16 amino acids. CDR3 region: CASSLVPGGTKNIQYF. The CDR3 region has the DNA TGTGCCAGCAGCTTAGTGCCAGGGGGGACCAAAAACATTCAGTACTTC.

This clone was detected once. This rearrangement joins TRBV4-2 to TRBJ2-1; TRBD2 matches 11 bases. Per the germline V gene, CDR1 is LGHNA and CDR2 is YNFKEQ. The CDR3 covers 16 residues. V gave up 1 base and J gave up 7 bases; unmatched junction bases: 6. The CDR3 sequence: CASSQAGTSGLNEQFF. The CDR3 nucleotides read TGTGCCAGCAGCCAAGCCGGGACTAGCGGTTTAAATGAGCAGTTCTTC.

The rearrangement uses TRBV11-2 and TRBJ1-2; D might be TRBD1 (5 bases). The germline V gene encodes CDR1 SGHAT and CDR2 FQNNGV. CDR3 length: 13 amino acids. Trimming pared 0 bases from V and 5 bases from J, leaving 7 bases between. The CDR3 here is CASSLDRVYGYTF. As DNA, the CDR3 is TGTGCCAGCAGCTTAGACAGGGTTTATGGCTACACCTTC. Full variable domain (rest looked up from reference TRBV11-2 and TRBJ1-2): EAGVAQSPRYKIIEKRQSVAFWCNPISGHATLYWYQQILGQGPKLLIQFQNNGVVDDSQLPKDRFSAERLKGVDSTLKIQPAKLEDSAVYLCASSLDRVYGYTFGSGTRLTVV.